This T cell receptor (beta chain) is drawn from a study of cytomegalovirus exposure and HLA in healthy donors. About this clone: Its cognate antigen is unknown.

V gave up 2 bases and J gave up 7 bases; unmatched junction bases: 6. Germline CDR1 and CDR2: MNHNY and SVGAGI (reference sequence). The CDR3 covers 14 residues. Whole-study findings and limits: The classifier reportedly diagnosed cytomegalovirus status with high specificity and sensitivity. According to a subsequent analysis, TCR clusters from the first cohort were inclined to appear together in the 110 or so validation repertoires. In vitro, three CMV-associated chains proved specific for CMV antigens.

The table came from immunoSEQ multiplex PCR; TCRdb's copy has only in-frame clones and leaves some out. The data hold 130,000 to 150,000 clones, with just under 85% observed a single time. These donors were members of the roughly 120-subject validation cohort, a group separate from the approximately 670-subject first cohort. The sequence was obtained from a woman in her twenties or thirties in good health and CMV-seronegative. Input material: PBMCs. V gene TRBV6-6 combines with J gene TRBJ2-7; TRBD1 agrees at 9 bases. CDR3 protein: CASSYLQGAQEQYF. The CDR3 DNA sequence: TGTGCCAGCAGTTACCTACAGGGGGCGCAGGAGCAGTACTTC.